This TCR beta chain originates from a study of CD8 T cells in ankylosing spondylitis. Study results and limitations: Before this, some motif variants had been reported in reactive arthritis synovial fluid and blood. Clones linked with disease were CD8+ and fairly uncommon in the peripheral blood.

This clonotype has more than one count but fewer than ten. Its cognate antigen is unknown. TCRdb fed the 5' RACE reads into MiXCR, producing one record per CDR3 protein. Of roughly 180,000 distinct CDR3 sequences listed, roughly 13% are singletons. Input material: blood, either unsorted or a sorted T cell fraction (not recorded which). The TCR was taken from a male donor with ankylosing spondylitis or in good health (not recorded which).

The CDR3 protein is CASSERGSYEQYF. In DNA, the CDR3 is TGCGCCAGCAGTGAGAGGGGATCCTACGAGCAGTACTTC. The chain uses TRBV10-1 and TRBJ2-7; D possibly corresponds to TRBD1 (5 bases). Germline CDR1 reads WNHNN; CDR2 reads SYGVQD (reference sequence). The CDR3 has 13 residues. V lost 2 bases, J lost 1 base, and 6 bases lay in between.